Listed below are T cell receptor beta chains from one sample, sequenced in a study of T cell repertoires in cytomegalovirus infection. TCRdb recomputed calls from the reads with MiXCR, one row per CDR3 protein. The sample contains just under 300,000 distinct CDR3 sequences, 9.6% of which appear only once. Material: PBMCs. The receptors stem from a human donor in good health (CMV status not recorded). Some clones in this sample may be carry-over from other donors' samples. Each CDR3 is given with its conserved first and last residue. The D gene is left open where the match is weak. Only some rows state a clone size, as once, few, many or a class for expanded clones.

j_call	clone_size	v_call	d_call	cdr3_aa	cdr3_nt
TRBJ2-3	few	TRBV5-4	TRBD2	CASSSRLAGAGSTDTQYF	TGTGCCAGCAGCTCACGACTAGCGGGGGCGGGGAGTACAGATACGCAGTATTTT
TRBJ2-3	few	TRBV7-9	NA	CASSLGGPQATDTQYF	TGTGCCAGCAGCTTAGGGGGGCCCCAGGCCACAGATACGCAGTATTTT
TRBJ2-1	many	TRBV28	TRBD2	CASSKGGNFNEQFF	TGTGCCAGCTCCAAGGGAGGGAATTTCAATGAGCAGTTCTTC
TRBJ1-6	many	TRBV20-1	NA	CSAIQQERKVSYNSPLHF	TGCAGTGCTATCCAACAGGAACGGAAGGTCTCCTATAATTCACCCCTCCACTTT
TRBJ2-2	NA	TRBV20-1	NA	CSAPLMGGPVGELFF	TGCAGTGCCCCCCTTATGGGGGGGCCCGTCGGGGAGCTGTTTTTT
TRBJ2-7	many	TRBV11-3	NA	CASSFRGAGPYEQYF	TGTGCCAGCAGCTTTAGGGGGGCAGGTCCCTACGAGCAGTACTTC
TRBJ2-7	few	TRBV29-1	NA	CSVESTAYEQYF	TGCAGCGTTGAAAGCACGGCCTACGAGCAGTACTTC
TRBJ2-1	many	TRBV6-5	NA	CASTPRGGVSYNEQFF	TGTGCCAGCACCCCCCGGGGCGGGGTCTCCTACAATGAGCAGTTCTTC
TRBJ2-7	many	TRBV7-2	NA	CASSLSTGNEQYF	TGTGCCAGCAGCTTATCAACAGGGAACGAGCAGTACTTC
TRBJ1-1	many	TRBV15	NA	CATSRDPLNTEAFF	TGTGCCACCAGCAGAGATCCCCTGAACACTGAAGCTTTCTTT
TRBJ1-1	many	TRBV5-6	NA	CASSKRTKNTEAFF	TGTGCCAGCAGCAAACGGACCAAAAACACTGAAGCTTTCTTT
TRBJ1-6	many	TRBV12-5	NA	CASGLEQGNSPLHF	TGTGCTAGTGGTTTGGAACAGGGTAATTCACCCCTCCACTTT
TRBJ1-2	many	TRBV7-2	NA	CASSRGGSARRANYGYTF	TGTGCCAGCAGCAGGGGAGGATCGGCCAGGCGCGCTAACTATGGCTACACCTTC
TRBJ2-3	NA	TRBV6-5	NA	CASSPLGGPTDTQYF	TGTGCCAGCAGTCCCTTAGGGGGGCCCACAGATACGCAGTATTTT
TRBJ1-1	few	TRBV18	NA	CASSPLQGGRNTEAFF	TGTGCCAGCTCACCACTGCAGGGCGGGCGGAACACTGAAGCTTTCTTT
TRBJ2-5	NA	TRBV11-3	NA	CASSSRGGQETQYF	TGTGCCAGCAGCTCAAGAGGGGGTCAAGAGACCCAGTACTTC
TRBJ1-1	many	TRBV7-6	TRBD1	CASSLDPTGPTEAFF	TGTGCCAGCAGCTTAGATCCGACAGGGCCCACTGAAGCTTTCTTT
TRBJ1-1	few	TRBV29-1	TRBD1	CSVVGQAGFTEAFF	TGCAGCGTTGTAGGACAGGCTGGTTTCACTGAAGCTTTCTTT
TRBJ1-1	NA	TRBV11-3	NA	CASSLGAGFNTEAFF	TGTGCCAGCAGCTTAGGGGCAGGGTTTAACACTGAAGCTTTCTTT
TRBJ1-5	NA	TRBV20-1	TRBD1	CSASFGQGRNQPQHF	TGCAGTGCTTCTTTTGGACAGGGACGGAATCAGCCCCAGCATTTT
TRBJ2-1	NA	TRBV27	TRBD1	CASSPRTGNRNEQFF	TGTGCCAGCAGTCCGCGGACAGGCAACAGGAATGAGCAGTTCTTC
TRBJ1-5	many	TRBV7-8	NA	CASSLRVPHGQPQHF	TGTGCCAGCAGCTTACGAGTGCCCCATGGGCAGCCCCAGCATTTT
TRBJ2-1	many	TRBV5-5	TRBD2	CASSLGTSGLNEQFF	TGTGCCAGCAGTCTCGGGACTAGCGGGCTCAATGAGCAGTTCTTC
TRBJ2-2	many	TRBV6-2/TRBV6-3	NA	CASSRSSPGELFF	TGTGCCAGCAGTCGGTCCAGCCCCGGGGAGCTGTTTTTT
TRBJ2-5	many	TRBV7-6	NA	CASSLAPQETQYF	TGTGCCAGCAGCTTAGCCCCACAAGAGACCCAGTACTTC
TRBJ2-1	NA	TRBV20-1	NA	CSASQVSYNEQFF	TGCAGTGCTAGTCAGGTTTCCTACAATGAGCAGTTCTTC
TRBJ2-7	once	TRBV19	NA	CASRTRDVGSYEQYF	TGTGCCAGTAGGACCCGGGACGTAGGCTCCTACGAGCAGTACTTC